These 20 T cell receptor beta chains share one sample of origin, sequenced in a study of blood T cells in healthy people across ages. Using a J-beta primer mix together with a sample-barcoded 5' primer, a second PCR was run for 7 to 11 cycles. TCRdb processed the 5' RACE reads anew with MiXCR; each CDR3 protein has one entry. The sample consists of 1.5 million to 2 million distinct CDR3 sequences, around 48% of them appearing once. The sample was blood. The receptors originated from a woman between 40 and 55 years old in good health.

The J gene is TRBJ2-2, the V gene TRBV6-1, with 8 positions matching TRBD2. Per germline, CDR1 MNHNS and CDR2 SASEGT. The CDR3 spans 17 residues. V lost 1 base to trimming and J lost 5 bases; unmatched junction nucleotides: 9. CDR3 residues: CASSEVASGPLTGELFF. The DNA of the CDR3 is TGTGCCAGCAGTGAAGTGGCTAGCGGGCCCCTAACCGGGGAGCTGTTTTTT.

This clonotype has only one observation. V gene TRBV27 combines with J gene TRBJ2-5; D is tentatively TRBD1 or TRBD2 (5 bases each). With 6 bases removed from V and 2 bases from J, the gap between germline ends came to 16 bases. The CDR3 sequence is 15 residues long. CDR1 and CDR2 (germline): MNHEY, SMNVEV (reference sequence). This CDR3 reads CASRPGRAVQETQYF. DNA for the CDR3: TGTGCCAGCAGACCGGGACGAGCGGTTCAAGAGACCCAGTACTTC.

The chain couples TRBV7-8 to TRBJ2-6; D is unclear. Trimming took 2 bases from V and 3 from J, leaving 11 bases between them. The CDR3 is 16 amino acids. Germline V gene lookup returns CDR1 SGHVS and CDR2 FQNEAQ. The CDR3 spells CASSLIVANGANVLTF. DNA of the CDR3: TGTGCCAGCAGCTTAATCGTCGCAAATGGGGCCAACGTCCTGACTTTC.

The V call is TRBV21-1, the J call TRBJ2-7. TRBV21-1 is an annotated pseudogene. The CDR3 covers 15 residues. The CDR3 nucleotides read TGTGCCAGCAGCAATATGGAACGGATCACCTACGAGCAGTACTTC. It translates to CASSNMERITYEQYF.

CDR3 in amino acids: CSAPRVGYGYTF. Here the CDR3 DNA reads TGCAGTGCGCCCAGGGTGGGGTATGGCTACACCTTC. The chain is built from TRBV20-1 and TRBJ1-2; D is possibly TRBD1 (5 bases). The germline V gene encodes CDR1 DFQATT and CDR2 SNEGSKA (reference sequence). The V and J ends lost 6 bases and 5 bases respectively, with 13 bases between them. The CDR3 extends over 12 amino acids.

The V call is TRBV27, the J call TRBJ2-7, with a possible D match to TRBD2 (5 bases). Trimming cost V 6 bases and J 4 bases, with 22 bases left between them. CDR3 length: 16 residues. Per the germline V gene, CDR1 is MNHEY and CDR2 is SMNVEV (reference sequence). The CDR3, as DNA: TGTGCCAGCAGGGACTTGGCTAGGCGATCTATTTACGAGCAGTACTTC. Translating gives CASRDLARRSIYEQYF.

The V gene is TRBV6-1, the J gene TRBJ2-4, with 9 bases aligning to TRBD1. Looked up from germline, CDR1 is MNHNS and CDR2 is SASEGT. The CDR3 extends over 15 amino acids. V shed 3 bases, J shed 13 bases, and the junction held 13 bases outside the gene matches. The CDR3 DNA is TGTGCCAGCAGTGACCTCGGGACAGGGAAATATAAGCAGTACTTC. It specifies CASSDLGTGKYKQYF.

The J gene is TRBJ2-5, the V gene TRBV25-1; TRBD1 aligns across 9 bases. The CDR3 has 14 residues. V lost 4 bases to trimming and J lost 5 bases; unmatched junction nucleotides: 5. Looked up from germline, CDR1 is MGHDK and CDR2 is SYGVNS. Here the CDR3 DNA reads TGTGCCAGCAGTGGGGACAGGGCCAAGGAGACCCAGTACTTC. Its translation: CASSGDRAKETQYF. The complete variable domain, with remaining parts taken from reference TRBV25-1 and TRBJ2-5, reads EADIYQTPRYLVIGTGKKITLECSQTMGHDKMYWYQQDPGMELHLIHYSYGVNSTEKGDLSSESTVSRIRTEHFPLTLESARPSHTSQYLCASSGDRAKETQYFGPGTRLLVL.

The V gene is TRBV4-3, the J gene TRBJ2-3; D perhaps matches TRBD1 (6 bases). The CDR3 is 13 amino acids. Germline assignment: CDR1 LGHNA and CDR2 YSLEER. Trimming took 0 bases from V and 5 from J, leaving 6 bases between them. The CDR3 is CASSQEGGDTQYF. The CDR3 bases are TGCGCCAGCAGCCAAGAAGGGGGAGATACGCAGTATTTT.

The V call is TRBV7-2, the J call TRBJ2-7; D call uncertain. This CDR3 has 13 residues. V lost 5 bases to trimming and J lost 10 bases, with 18 bases between them. Germline values: CDR1 SGHTA, CDR2 FQGNSA. The CDR3 nucleotides read TGTGCCAGCAGCCAACCCAATAAAGAGGCCCAGTACTTC. It codes for CASSQPNKEAQYF.

The J gene is TRBJ1-1, the V gene TRBV4-2; possibly TRBD1 for D (6 bases). The ends were cut back, 2 bases at V and 5 bases at J, with 12 bases in the middle. Germline V gene sequence: CDR1 LGHNA, CDR2 YNFKEQ. The CDR3 extends over 14 amino acids. CDR3 amino acids: CASSQISGDTEAFF. Here the CDR3 DNA reads TGTGCCAGCAGCCAAATATCAGGGGATACTGAAGCTTTCTTT.

This clonotype showed up just a few times. The chain uses TRBV20-1 and TRBJ2-3, with D tentatively TRBD1 (5 bases). CDR1 DFQATT and CDR2 SNEGSKA come from the germline V gene (reference sequence). Trimming took 6 bases from V and 4 from J, leaving 14 bases between them. The CDR3 totals 13 residues. The CDR3 spells CSATKGSADTQYF. The CDR3 region has the DNA TGCAGTGCAACGAAGGGGTCCGCAGATACGCAGTATTTT.

V and J are TRBV20-1 and TRBJ2-7; perhaps TRBD1 as D (6 bases). The germline V and J ends were trimmed by 1 base and 3 bases, with 10 bases remaining between them. CDR1 is DFQATT, CDR2 SNEGSKA, per germline (reference sequence). This CDR3 comprises 13 residues. The CDR3 sequence: CSARGDTDYEQYF. The CDR3 DNA sequence: TGCAGTGCTAGAGGGGACACCGACTACGAGCAGTACTTC.

This sequence joins TRBV29-1 and TRBJ1-2, with 10 bases fitting TRBD1. CDR1 is SQVTM, CDR2 ANQGSEA, per germline. Trimming took 6 bases from V and 7 from J; bases not matched to a gene: 8. The CDR3 covers 13 residues. In nucleotides, the CDR3 is TGCAGCGTAGCGTGGACAGGGGGTTTTGGCTACACCTTC. It is translated as CSVAWTGGFGYTF.

This chain uses TRBV6-5 with TRBJ1-3; the D gene is possibly TRBD1 (5 bases). The CDR3 consists of 16 residues. Germline V lookup: CDR1 MNHEY, CDR2 SVGAGI. V lost 2 bases, J lost 2 bases, and 13 bases lay in between. The CDR3 loop reads CASSYEFGAAGNTIYF. In DNA form, the CDR3 reads TGTGCCAGCAGTTACGAGTTTGGGGCTGCTGGAAACACCATATATTTT.

The chain joins TRBV5-5 to TRBJ2-4; perhaps TRBD2 as D (7 bases). This CDR3 spans 16 amino acids. The germline V gene has CDR1 SGHKS and CDR2 YYEKEE (reference sequence). V was cut by 0 bases and J by 8 bases, with 18 bases left in between. CDR3 loop: CASSLAGSGGQDIQYF. CDR3 in DNA: TGTGCCAGCAGCTTGGCCGGATCCGGGGGGCAGGACATTCAGTACTTC.

This clonotype was seen a few times. The V call is TRBV9, the J call TRBJ2-3, with 13 bases lining up with TRBD2. CDR1 is SGDLS, CDR2 YYNGEE, per germline. This CDR3 has 17 residues. The V segment lost 4 bases and the J segment 3 bases; nucleotides outside the gene matches: 8. The DNA of the CDR3 is TGTGCCAGCAGCCCCAGACTAGCGGGGGGTGAGACAGATACGCAGTATTTT. Translation: CASSPRLAGGETDTQYF.

This clonotype was counted only a few times. The rearrangement uses TRBV6-2 or TRBV6-3 and TRBJ2-7; D is possibly TRBD1 or TRBD2 (6 bases each). The CDR3 extends over 14 amino acids. V was shortened by 6 bases and J by 1 base, with 13 bases between the two germline ends. Germline CDR1 reads MNHEY; CDR2 reads SVGEGT. CDR3 protein: CASSGRGGSYEQYF. The CDR3 DNA sequence: TGTGCCAGCAGCGGACGAGGGGGGTCCTACGAGCAGTACTTC.

This clonotype was recorded many times. The chain combines TRBV12-3 or TRBV12-4 with TRBJ1-5; TRBD1 is a possible D gene (6 bases). The CDR3 length is 14 residues. Trimming removed 5 bases from V and 3 bases from J, with 11 bases in between. For the CDR3, the DNA is TGTGCCAGCAGTCTGACAGGTGCCAATCAGCCCCAGCATTTT. This gives the protein CASSLTGANQPQHF.

The V call is TRBV5-1, the J call TRBJ1-1; 7 bases are shared with TRBD1. The CDR3 is made up of 15 amino acids. With 3 bases clipped from V and 3 bases from J, the junction kept 8 bases outside the gene matches. CDR1 and CDR2 (germline): SGHRS, YFSETQ. The CDR3 region is CASSWGGDRDTEAFF. The CDR3 DNA follows: TGCGCCAGCAGCTGGGGGGGTGACAGGGACACTGAAGCTTTCTTT.